The 11 T cell receptor beta chains presented below share a single source sample, sequenced in a study of T cell changes during pregnancy in multiple sclerosis. Sequencing used immunoSEQ multiplex PCR; TCRdb keeps in-frame clones, though not all of them. The table includes tens of thousands of clones, around 94% detected once. The sequenced sample was peripheral blood, obtained before pregnancy. These receptor sequences come from a female donor with multiple sclerosis, enrolled in a pregnancy study.

The rearrangement links TRBV30 to TRBJ1-1; D gene uncertain. Trimming took off 2 bases at V and 10 bases at J, with 11 bases between the two ends. Germline V gives CDR1 GTSNPN, CDR2 SVGIG (reference sequence). The CDR3 is made up of 11 amino acids. The DNA for the CDR3 is TGTGCCTGGAGTCCGGGCGGAGGAGCTTTCTTT. Translating it yields CAWSPGGGAFF.

The chain employs TRBV9 and TRBJ1-4, with 12 bases identical to TRBD1. Germline V lookup: CDR1 SGDLS, CDR2 YYNGEE. After removal of 2 bases from V and 7 bases from J, the junction contained 0 bases not matched to a gene. This CDR3 has 14 amino acids. DNA of the CDR3: TGTGCCAGCAGCGTGGGACAGGGGGCTGAAAAACTGTTTTTT. This gives the protein CASSVGQGAEKLFF.

The gene calls are TRBV7-9 and TRBJ2-7; 9 positions match TRBD1. V gave up 6 bases and J gave up 5 bases; unmatched junction bases: 5. This CDR3 is 13 amino acids long. Germline V gene sequence: CDR1 SEHNR, CDR2 FQNEAQ (reference sequence). Written as DNA, the CDR3 is TGTGCCAGCAGTTGGACAGGGGTCGACGAGCAGTACTTC. It codes for CASSWTGVDEQYF.

The chain uses TRBV5-1 and TRBJ2-5; D perhaps matches TRBD2 (6 bases). The CDR3 runs to 14 residues. Germline CDR1 is SGHRS and CDR2 is YFSETQ. Trimming cost V 2 bases and J 1 base, with 9 bases left between them. CDR3 residues: CASSLGGTQETQYF. The DNA for the CDR3 is TGCGCCAGCAGCTTAGGCGGGACCCAAGAGACCCAGTACTTC.

This sequence joins TRBV29-1 and TRBJ1-2; possibly TRBD1 for D (6 bases). Germline CDR1 reads SQVTM; CDR2 reads ANQGSEA. Trimming took 3 bases from V and 3 from J, leaving 8 bases between them. This CDR3 has 12 amino acids. The CDR3, as DNA: TGCAGCGTTGACGAGGGGGACTATGGCTACACCTTC. This gives the protein CSVDEGDYGYTF.

The chain joins TRBV11-2 to TRBJ2-7; D is possibly TRBD2 (6 bases). CDR3 length equals 14 residues. Looked up from germline, CDR1 is SGHAT and CDR2 is FQNNGV. Trimming shortened V by 5 bases and J by 5 bases, and 16 bases separated the two germline ends. DNA of the CDR3: TGTGCCAGCAGCCCAACGACTAGGCTCCACGAGCAGTACTTC. It encodes CASSPTTRLHEQYF.

This chain connects TRBV7-9 to TRBJ1-4; possibly TRBD1 for D (6 bases). The V gene lost 3 bases and the J gene lost 8 bases, with 10 bases spanning the gap. Per germline, CDR1 SEHNR and CDR2 FQNEAQ (reference sequence). This CDR3 spans 13 amino acids. The CDR3 nucleotides read TGTGCCAGCAGCTTCGGGGGGACAGAAAAACTGTTTTTT. It encodes CASSFGGTEKLFF.

The V and J genes are TRBV18 and TRBJ2-3; perhaps TRBD1 as D (6 bases). This CDR3 is 16 amino acids long. The germline V gene has CDR1 KGHSH and CDR2 LQKENI. The V end lost 4 bases, the J end lost 2 bases, and 16 bases lay between the germline ends. CDR3 region: CASSRFRQESTDTQYF. CDR3 nucleotides: TGTGCCAGCTCACGTTTTCGACAGGAGTCCACAGATACGCAGTATTTT.

This clone was observed a few times. The V and J genes are TRBV6-4 and TRBJ2-2; D is perhaps TRBD2 (5 bases). Trimming removed 0 bases from V and 3 bases from J, with 5 bases in between. CDR3 length: 14 amino acids. CDR1 and CDR2 (germline): MRHNA, SNTAGT. CDR3 in DNA: TGTGCCAGCAGTGACTCGCGGGACACCGGGGAGCTGTTTTTT. Encoded protein: CASSDSRDTGELFF.

J is TRBJ2-3 and V is TRBV11-1, with D possibly TRBD2 on 6 matching bases. With 5 bases removed from V and 0 bases from J, the gap between germline ends came to 12 bases. The CDR3 contains 15 residues. Germline V gene data show CDR1 as SGHAT and CDR2 as FQDESV (reference sequence). This chain's CDR3 is CASSPGLPSTDTQYF. The CDR3 DNA is TGTGCCAGCAGCCCCGGACTACCGAGCACAGATACGCAGTATTTT.

CDR3 in DNA: TGTGCCAGCAGTACAGGACGGATGGGGACTGAAGCTTTCTTT. Translation: CASSTGRMGTEAFF. The V call is TRBV6-1, the J call TRBJ1-1; tentatively, D is TRBD1 (5 bases). The V and J ends lost 5 bases and 5 bases respectively, with 15 bases between them. Germline-derived CDR1 and CDR2 are MNHNS and SASEGT. This CDR3 comprises 14 residues.